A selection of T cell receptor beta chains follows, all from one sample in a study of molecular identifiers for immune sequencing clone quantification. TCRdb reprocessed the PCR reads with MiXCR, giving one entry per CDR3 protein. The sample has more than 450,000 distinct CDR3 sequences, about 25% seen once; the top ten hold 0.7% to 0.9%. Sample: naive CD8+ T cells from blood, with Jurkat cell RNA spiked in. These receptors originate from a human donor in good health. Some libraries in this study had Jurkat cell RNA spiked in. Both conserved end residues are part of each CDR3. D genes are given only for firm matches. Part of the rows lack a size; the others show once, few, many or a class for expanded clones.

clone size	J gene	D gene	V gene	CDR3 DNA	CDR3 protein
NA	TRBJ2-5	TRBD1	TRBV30	TGTGCCTGGAGCACTGGGACAGGGTACGAGCCCCAGTACTTC	CAWSTGTGYEPQYF
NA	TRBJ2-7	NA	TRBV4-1	TGCGCCAGCAGCCGGTTGCCTGGGGCAGAGGTGTACGAGCAGTACTTC	CASSRLPGAEVYEQYF
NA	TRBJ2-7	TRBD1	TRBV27	TGTGCCAGCAGTCCGGCGACAGGGGTCTCCTACGAGCAGTACTTC	CASSPATGVSYEQYF
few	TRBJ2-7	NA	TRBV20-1	TGCAGTGCTAGTAATCCAGCCGCGTCGAGGGTATACGAGCAGTACTTC	CSASNPAASRVYEQYF
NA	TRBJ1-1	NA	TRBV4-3	TGCGCCAGCAGCCAAGAGGCAGAGATGAACACTGAAGCTTTCTTT	CASSQEAEMNTEAFF
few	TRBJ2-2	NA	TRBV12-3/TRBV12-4	TGTGCCAGCAGTTTGGACTATACCGGGGAGCTGTTTTTT	CASSLDYTGELFF
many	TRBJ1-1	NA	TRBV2	TGTGCCAGCAGTGAAGGACGGACTGAAGCTTTCTTT	CASSEGRTEAFF
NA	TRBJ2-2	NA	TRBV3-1	TGTGCCAGCAGACTTTATGGCGGCGGCAACACCGGGGAGCTGTTTTTT	CASRLYGGGNTGELFF
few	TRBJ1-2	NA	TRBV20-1	TGCAGTGCTAGAGAGATGACAGGACCTAACTATGGCTACACCTTC	CSAREMTGPNYGYTF
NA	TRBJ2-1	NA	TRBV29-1	TGCAGCGTTCCCGGACGAGTAGTCCACAATGAGCAGTTCTTC	CSVPGRVVHNEQFF
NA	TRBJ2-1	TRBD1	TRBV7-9	TGTGCCAGCAGCCCGGGACAGGGGGCTGATAATGAGCAGTTCTTC	CASSPGQGADNEQFF
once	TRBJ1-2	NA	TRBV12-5	TGTGCTAGTGGCCTGAGGCAGCCGGTGGGCTATGGCTACACCTTC	CASGLRQPVGYGYTF
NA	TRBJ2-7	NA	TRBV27	TGTGCCAGCAGCGTGGCCAGGGGAAGCTCCTACGCGCAGTACTTC	CASSVARGSSYAQYF
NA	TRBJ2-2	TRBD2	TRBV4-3	TGCGCCAGCAGCCGAGAGGGACTAGCCACCGGGGAGCTGTTTTTT	CASSREGLATGELFF
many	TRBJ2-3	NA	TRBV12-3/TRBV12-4	TGTGCCAGCAGTTACCCCGTCGGACAGCGAGGCACAGATACGCAGTATTTT	CASSYPVGQRGTDTQYF
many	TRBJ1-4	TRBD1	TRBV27	TGTGCCAGCAGAAGCCGGACAGGTTATGAAAAACTGTTTTTT	CASRSRTGYEKLFF
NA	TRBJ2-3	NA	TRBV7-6	TGTGCCAGCACACACGGCGGGCACACAGATACGCAGTATTTT	CASTHGGHTDTQYF
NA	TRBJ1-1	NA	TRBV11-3	TGTGCCAGCAGCTACTCCGGGACGAGTGAAGCTTTCTTT	CASSYSGTSEAFF
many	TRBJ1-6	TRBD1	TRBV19	TGTGCCAGTACCCATGCCAGGGGGAATTCACCCCTCCACTTT	CASTHARGNSPLHF
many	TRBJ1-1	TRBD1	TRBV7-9	TGTGCCAGCAGCTGGGGACAGGGTGATTTTGGTGAAGCTTTCTTT	CASSWGQGDFGEAFF
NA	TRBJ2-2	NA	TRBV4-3	TGCGCCAGCAGCCAAAACCGGGGCAGGGTTGGAAAAACCGGGGAGCTGTTTTTT	CASSQNRGRVGKTGELFF
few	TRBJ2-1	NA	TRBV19	TGTGCCAGTAGTATAGGGGGGCGGCGGAGCTCCTACAATGAGCAGTTCTTC	CASSIGGRRSSYNEQFF
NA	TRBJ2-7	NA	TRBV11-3	TGTGCCAGCAGCCCGGGAGTAGTCCACGAGCGGTACTTC	CASSPGVVHERYF
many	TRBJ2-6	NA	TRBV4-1	TGCGCCAGCAGCCAAGAGCAGAGCGTATCTGGGGCCAACGTCCTGACTTTC	CASSQEQSVSGANVLTF
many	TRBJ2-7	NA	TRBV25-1	TGTGCCAGCGCCCTCGGTATTACGACGGAGCAGTACTTC	CASALGITTEQYF
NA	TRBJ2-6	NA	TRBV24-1	TGTGCCACCAGTGACACTAGCTCTGGGGCCAACGTCCTGACTTTC	CATSDTSSGANVLTF
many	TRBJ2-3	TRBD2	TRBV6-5	TGTGCCAGCAGTGAGCGGGAGTTCTTCCCAGATACGCAGTATTTT	CASSEREFFPDTQYF
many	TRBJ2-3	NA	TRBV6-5	TGTGCCAGCAGTTACTCCCATACTAGCACAGATACGCAGTATTTT	CASSYSHTSTDTQYF
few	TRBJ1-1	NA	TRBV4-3	TGCGCCAGCAGCCGCCGTTCCCAAAACACTGAAGCTTTCTTT	CASSRRSQNTEAFF
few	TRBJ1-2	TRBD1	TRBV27	TGTGCCAGCAGTTCCGGACAGGTACCCTATGGCTACACCTTC	CASSSGQVPYGYTF
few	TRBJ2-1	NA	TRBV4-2	TGTGCCAGCAGCCAAGTAGTCCGGTTCGATGAGCAGTTCTTC	CASSQVVRFDEQFF
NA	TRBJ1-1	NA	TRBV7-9	TGTGCCAGCAGCTCAGCGGGTCAGGGGAACACTGAAGCTTTCTTT	CASSSAGQGNTEAFF
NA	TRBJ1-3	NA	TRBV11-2	TGTGCCAGCAGTCAGGGGAATGGGCACACCATATATTTT	CASSQGNGHTIYF
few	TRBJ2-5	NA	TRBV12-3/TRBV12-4	TGTGCCAGCAGTTTTACGGACAGATCATTCCAAGAGACCCAGTACTTC	CASSFTDRSFQETQYF
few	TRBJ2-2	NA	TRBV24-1	TGTGCCACCAGTGATTTCTTTGCAGCCGGGGAGCTGTTTTTT	CATSDFFAAGELFF
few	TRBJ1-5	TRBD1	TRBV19	TGTGCCAGTGGGACAGGGACGGATCAGCCCCAGCATTTT	CASGTGTDQPQHF
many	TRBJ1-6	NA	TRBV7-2	TGTGCCAGCGGAGCAGGGAGCTCGTCCTATAATTCACCCCTCCACTTT	CASGAGSSSYNSPLHF
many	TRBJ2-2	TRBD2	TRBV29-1	TGCAGCGTTGAGGGGTGGAGCGGGAGGGCGAACACCGGGGAGCTGTTTTTT	CSVEGWSGRANTGELFF
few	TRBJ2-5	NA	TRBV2	TGTGCCAGCAAAGGGCGAGAGACCCAGTACTTC	CASKGRETQYF
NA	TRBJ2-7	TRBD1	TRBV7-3	TGTGCCAGCAGCCCTGACGGATCTTTAGGGGGCTTAGCCTACGAGCAGTACTTC	CASSPDGSLGGLAYEQYF
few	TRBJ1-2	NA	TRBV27	TGTGCCAGCAGTTTATCGCTATACTATGGCTACACCTTC	CASSLSLYYGYTF
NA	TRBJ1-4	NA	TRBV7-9	TGTGCCAGCAATAAACAGGGAACTAATGAAAAACTGTTTTTT	CASNKQGTNEKLFF
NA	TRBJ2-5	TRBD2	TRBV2	TGTGCCAGCACTAGCGGGGGGACCCAAGAGACCCAGTACTTC	CASTSGGTQETQYF
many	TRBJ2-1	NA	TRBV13	TGTGCCAGCAGCTTAGAAGACAAGGTTACTGAGCAGTTCTTC	CASSLEDKVTEQFF
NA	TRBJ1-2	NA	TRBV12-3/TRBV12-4	TGTGCCAGCAGTTTTTCCCGGGGGTATGGCTACACCTTC	CASSFSRGYGYTF
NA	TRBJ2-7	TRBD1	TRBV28	TGTGCCAGCAGTTTAGGACCGGGACAGGGCTCCGATGAGCTGTACTTC	CASSLGPGQGSDELYF
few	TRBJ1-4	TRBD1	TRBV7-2	TGTGCCAGCAGCTGGGGACAGGGAATTAATGAAAAACTGTTTTTT	CASSWGQGINEKLFF
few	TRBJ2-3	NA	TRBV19	TGTGCCAGTAGTATTACCGGGGGAGATACGCAGTATTTT	CASSITGGDTQYF
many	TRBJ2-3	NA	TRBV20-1	TGCAGTGCTAGAAGGCTAATAGAAGCGACAGATACGCAGTATTTT	CSARRLIEATDTQYF
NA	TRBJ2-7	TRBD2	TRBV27	TGTGCCAGCAGTTTACTAGCGGGGCAAACCTACGAGCAGTACTTC	CASSLLAGQTYEQYF
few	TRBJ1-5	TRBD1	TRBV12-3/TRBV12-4	TGTGCCAGCAGTCCAGGACAGGGGGCGTTGTTCAATCAGCCCCAGCATTTT	CASSPGQGALFNQPQHF
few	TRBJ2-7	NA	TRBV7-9	TGTGCCAGCAGCGACATCACCTACGAGCAGTACTTC	CASSDITYEQYF